Shown below are 27 T cell receptor beta chains from a single sample sequenced in a study of T cell repertoires in cytomegalovirus infection. TCRdb used MiXCR to reprocess the reads, holding one entry per CDR3 protein. The top ten clones hold roughly 10% of a sample with approximately 490,000 distinct CDR3 sequences, 11% of them seen once. The sequencing input was PBMCs. Receptors were obtained from a human donor in good health (CMV status not recorded). Some clones in this sample may be carry-over from other donors' samples.

This clonotype was observed many times. The genes are TRBV4-2 and TRBJ2-1, with 10 nucleotides matching TRBD2. Trimming at V came to 2 bases and at J to 7 bases, leaving 5 bases not matched to a gene. Germline assignment: CDR1 LGHNA and CDR2 YNFKEQ. The CDR3 extends over 15 amino acids. CDR3 in amino acids: CASSQTSGASNEQFF. CDR3 DNA: TGTGCCAGCAGCCAAACTAGCGGGGCCTCTAATGAGCAGTTCTTC.

The chain combines TRBV5-5 with TRBJ1-5, with 7 bases identical to TRBD1. This CDR3 spans 14 amino acids. CDR1 SGHKS and CDR2 YYEKEE come from the germline V gene (reference sequence). V lost 5 bases, J lost 5 bases, and 7 bases stayed unmatched. CDR3 loop: CASRGGTVDQPQHF. CDR3 bases: TGTGCCAGCAGGGGGGGGACAGTTGATCAGCCCCAGCATTTT.

This clonotype has at least ten counts. The chain links TRBV9 to TRBJ1-3; D is unresolved. The CDR3 has 15 residues. Deletions cut 0 bases from V and 1 base from J, with 8 bases between. Germline CDR1 SGDLS, CDR2 YYNGEE. The CDR3 nucleotides are TGTGCCAGCAGCGTAGGAGTAGTTTCTGGAAACACCATATATTTT. It is translated as CASSVGVVSGNTIYF.

This rearrangement joins TRBV5-1 to TRBJ1-6; no clear D gene. Trimming stripped 0 bases from V and 5 bases from J, with 6 bases between. Per the germline V gene, CDR1 is SGHRS and CDR2 is YFSETQ. This CDR3 is built from 14 residues. The CDR3 sequence: CASSLEWDNSPLHF. The CDR3 nucleotides are TGCGCCAGCAGCTTGGAGTGGGATAATTCACCCCTCCACTTT.

The table lists this clonotype with many counts. The CDR3 here is CATSENRPPYNEQFF. Here the CDR3 DNA reads TGTGCCACCAGTGAGAACAGGCCTCCCTACAATGAGCAGTTCTTC. The rearrangement joins TRBV24-1 to TRBJ2-1; TRBD1 is a possible D gene (5 bases). CDR3 length equals 15 residues. The V and J ends lost 4 bases and 2 bases respectively, with 11 bases between them. Germline loops: CDR1 KGHDR, CDR2 SFDVKD.

In regard to this clonotype: A junction boundary mismatches the germline segment, possibly from a read error. The chain couples TRBV27 to TRBJ2-2; D is perhaps TRBD1 or TRBD2 (6 bases each). The CDR3 runs to 14 residues. Germline loops: CDR1 MNHEY, CDR2 SMNVEV (reference sequence). CDR3 sequence (DNA): TGTGCCAGCAGTTTTGGAGGGGACACCGGGGAGCTGCTTTTT. Translating it yields CASSFGGDTGELLF.

The sample holds many counts of this clonotype. This chain joins TRBV6-5 and TRBJ2-4; D assignment may be TRBD1 or TRBD2 (5 bases each). V was trimmed by 2 bases and J by 6 bases, leaving 14 bases between them. The CDR3 runs 15 residues. The germline CDR1 and CDR2 sequences are MNHEY and SVGAGI. The CDR3 sequence: CASSYTEGTRNIQYF. The CDR3 DNA sequence: TGTGCCAGCAGTTACACAGAAGGGACGCGAAACATTCAGTACTTC.

This clonotype was observed a handful of times. The chain couples TRBV20-1 to TRBJ1-6; tentative D call: TRBD1 (6 bases). This CDR3 region has 16 residues. V was trimmed by 0 bases and J by 6 bases, leaving 15 bases between them. From germline, CDR1 is DFQATT and CDR2 SNEGSKA (reference sequence). CDR3 bases: TGCAGTGCTAGAGATAATTTTGGACAGCGTAATTCACCCCTCCACTTT. Translated: CSARDNFGQRNSPLHF.

This clonotype was picked up many times. The rearrangement joins TRBV14 to TRBJ1-3; D gene unclear. Germline CDR1 and CDR2: SGHDN and FVKESK. The CDR3 consists of 15 residues. Trimming pared 2 bases from V and 0 bases from J, leaving 8 bases between. CDR3 protein: CASSQNIFSGNTIYF. CDR3 DNA: TGTGCCAGCAGCCAAAACATCTTCTCTGGAAACACCATATATTTT.

Many counts were recorded for this clonotype. The V gene is TRBV6-1, the J gene TRBJ2-1; 11 bases are shared with TRBD1. There are 17 residues in the CDR3. Germline V CDR1 and CDR2: MNHNS, SASEGT. J was trimmed by 6 bases and V by 6 bases; bases with no gene match: 13. CDR3 sequence: CASSYPDRGRFGNEQFF. In DNA form, the CDR3 reads TGTGCCAGCAGCTACCCGGACAGGGGGCGGTTCGGCAATGAGCAGTTCTTC.

This clonotype was seen a handful of times. V usage is TRBV6-6 and J usage is TRBJ2-3; 8 bases line up with TRBD2. J lost 5 bases, V lost 5 bases, and 12 bases had no gene match. The CDR3 length is 16 residues. Germline V lookup: CDR1 MNHNY, CDR2 SVGAGI (reference sequence). The CDR3 nucleotides read TGTGCCAGCAGTAACCTCAGGCGGGGGGCTAAAGATACGCAGTATTTT. It encodes CASSNLRRGAKDTQYF.

A remark on this clonotype: A junction end diverges from the germline sequence, so it may reflect a read error. J is TRBJ1-4 and V is TRBV7-4; weak D call: TRBD1 (5 bases). This CDR3 has 12 residues. The germline gives CDR1 SGHVT, CDR2 SQSDAQ. The CDR3 DNA reads as TGTGTCAGCAGCCGGGGCCGTGAAAAACTGTTTTTT. Protein sequence: CVSSRGREKLFF.

The V gene is TRBV20-1, the J gene TRBJ1-5; D may be TRBD1 (5 bases). Germline V gene sequence: CDR1 DFQATT, CDR2 SNEGSKA (reference sequence). The V end lost 6 bases, the J end lost 5 bases, and 14 bases lay between the germline ends. This CDR3 has 13 residues. This CDR3 reads CSAAGTAYQPQHF. CDR3 in DNA: TGCAGTGCCGCCGGGACGGCATATCAGCCCCAGCATTTT.

This clonotype appeared once. This chain joins TRBV5-8 and TRBJ2-5; D might be TRBD2 (6 bases). Germline V gene lookup returns CDR1 SGHTS and CDR2 YDEGEE. CDR3 length: 14 amino acids. Trimming left V 4 bases short and J 0 bases short, with 10 bases between. The CDR3 DNA is TGTGCCAGCAGCGGACTACAGTACCAAGAGACCCAGTACTTC. Translated, it gives CASSGLQYQETQYF.

In DNA form, the CDR3 reads TGTGCCAGCAGCTTGGGACTCTCGAGAGAGACCCAGTACTTC. Translating it yields CASSLGLSRETQYF. The chain is built from TRBV5-6 and TRBJ2-5; D ambiguous. Trimming removed 0 bases at V and 4 bases at J, with 10 bases between. CDR1 is SGHDT, CDR2 YYEEEE, per germline. The CDR3 contains 14 residues. Full variable domain (rest looked up from reference TRBV5-6 and TRBJ2-5): DAGVTQSPTHLIKTRGQQVTLRCSPKSGHDTVSWYQQALGQGPQFIFQYYEEEERQRGNFPDRFSGHQFPNYSSELNVNALLLGDSALYLCASSLGLSRETQYFGPGTRLLVL.

This clonotype appeared a single time. The chain recombines TRBV28 with TRBJ2-5, with no clear D. The CDR3 consists of 16 residues. The ends were cut back, 3 bases at V and 5 bases at J, with 19 bases in the middle. Germline CDR1 reads MDHEN; CDR2 reads SYDVKM. The DNA for the CDR3 is TGTGCCAGCAGTTTTGGTGGCGGAACGGGTGGGGAGACCCAGTACTTC. It encodes CASSFGGGTGGETQYF.

This clonotype occurred many times. The CDR3 DNA sequence: TGTGCCAGCAGGCCCGAGAAGGATGAAAAACTGTTTTTT. It encodes CASRPEKDEKLFF. The chain uses TRBV28 and TRBJ1-4; unclear D gene. The germline V and J ends were trimmed by 6 bases and 6 bases, with 11 bases remaining between them. Germline V gives CDR1 MDHEN, CDR2 SYDVKM. The CDR3 is 13 amino acids. Full variable domain (remainder filled in from reference TRBV28 and TRBJ1-4): DVKVTQSSRYLVKRTGEKVFLECVQDMDHENMFWYRQDPGLGLRLIYFSYDVKMKEKGDIPEGYSVSREKKERFSLILESASTNQTSMYLCASRPEKDEKLFFGSGTQLSVL.

This clonotype has ten or more counts. The V call is TRBV6-1, the J call TRBJ2-7; 7 positions agree with TRBD1. This CDR3 comprises 15 residues. Germline loops: CDR1 MNHNS, CDR2 SASEGT. The V gene end was trimmed by 6 bases and the J gene end by 1 base; junction bases not matched to a gene: 9. The chain's CDR3 is CASSSGTVVSYEQYF. Written as DNA, the CDR3 is TGTGCCAGCAGCTCCGGGACAGTCGTTTCCTACGAGCAGTACTTC.

This clonotype was picked up many times. The chain carries TRBV10-3 and TRBJ2-3, with no clear D. Between the trimmed V and J ends, which lost 10 bases and 6 bases, there was a span of 17 bases. The CDR3 is 13 residues long. Germline-derived CDR1 and CDR2 are ENHRY and SYGVKD. CDR3 in DNA: TGTGCCACCCTTCGGACGGCGGAGGATACGCAGTATTTT. It encodes CATLRTAEDTQYF.

In this sample, this clonotype turned up many times. This chain connects TRBV7-8 to TRBJ2-7, with 7 bases that match TRBD2. This CDR3 contains 15 residues. The junction had 7 bases not matched to a gene; V was cut back by 5 bases and J by 0 bases. Germline CDR1 is SGHVS and CDR2 is FQNEAQ. The DNA of the CDR3 is TGTGCCAGCAGCCGGCGACTAGCCGCCTCCTACGAGCAGTACTTC. Residues: CASSRRLAASYEQYF.

At least ten counts were recorded for this clonotype. The chain uses TRBV7-8 and TRBJ2-1; 8 nucleotides agree with TRBD1. Germline values: CDR1 SGHVS, CDR2 FQNEAQ. After removal of 5 bases from V and 5 bases from J, the junction contained 8 bases not matched to a gene. This CDR3 has 15 amino acids. CDR3 loop: CASSIPGTGNNEQFF. The CDR3 region has the DNA TGTGCCAGCAGCATCCCCGGGACAGGTAACAATGAGCAGTTCTTC.

This clonotype occurred many times. This chain joins TRBV2 and TRBJ2-1, with D perhaps matching TRBD1 (5 bases). Germline CDR1 is SNHLY and CDR2 is FYNNEI. This CDR3 is 12 amino acids long. The V end lost 7 bases, the J end lost 8 bases, and 12 bases lay between the germline ends. The CDR3, as DNA: TGTGCCAGCAAGACAGCTTGGGATGAGCAGTTCTTC. Amino acid sequence: CASKTAWDEQFF.

In its sample, this clonotype was seen a few times. The rearrangement uses TRBV30 and TRBJ2-7, with TRBD1 matching 7 bases. This CDR3 region has 14 residues. The V segment lost 3 bases and the J segment 3 bases; nucleotides outside the gene matches: 8. CDR1 is GTSNPN and CDR2 is SVGIG in the germline V gene (reference sequence). In nucleotides, the CDR3 is TGTGCCTGGAGCCTAGGGGGCGTTAGCTACGAGCAGTACTTC. It encodes CAWSLGGVSYEQYF.

This clonotype was recorded at least ten times. V and J are TRBV2 and TRBJ1-5; D not certain. The V gene lost 7 bases and the J gene lost 0 bases, with 19 bases spanning the gap. The CDR3 is 17 amino acids. Germline CDR1 SNHLY, CDR2 FYNNEI. The CDR3 nucleotides are TGTGCCAGCACAGAAGGGATAGGAGAAAATAGCAATCAGCCCCAGCATTTT. It yields the protein CASTEGIGENSNQPQHF.

The chain carries TRBV19 and TRBJ2-2; no clear D gene. Germline CDR1 LNHDA, CDR2 SQIVND (reference sequence). Trimming left V 6 bases short and J 7 bases short, with 12 bases between. The CDR3 totals 13 residues. CDR3 sequence: CASSQDLLGELFF. CDR3 bases: TGTGCCAGTAGCCAGGACCTACTCGGGGAGCTGTTTTTT. Full variable domain (rest looked up from reference TRBV19 and TRBJ2-2): DGGITQSPKYLFRKEGQNVTLSCEQNLNHDAMYWYRQDPGQGLRLIYYSQIVNDFQKGDIAEGYSVSREKKESFPLTVTSAQKNPTAFYLCASSQDLLGELFFGEGSRLTVL.

This clonotype came up many times. The chain carries TRBV7-2 and TRBJ1-2; D uncertain. This CDR3 is built from 13 residues. Germline CDR1 is SGHTA and CDR2 is FQGNSA. With 3 bases removed from V and 6 bases from J, the gap between germline ends came to 11 bases. CDR3 sequence (DNA): TGTGCCAGCAGCTTTGGGCGTCGCGATGGCTACACCTTC. Translated: CASSFGRRDGYTF.

This clonotype was detected many times. The chain joins TRBV6-5 to TRBJ2-1; D call uncertain. The V and J ends lost 6 bases and 4 bases respectively, with 10 bases between them. The CDR3 has 13 residues. Germline V gene data show CDR1 as MNHEY and CDR2 as SVGAGI. The CDR3 coding sequence is TGTGCCAGCAGAATAACTACTTACAATGAGCAGTTCTTC. The encoded protein is CASRITTYNEQFF.